The clone carrying this T cell receptor beta chain came up a few times. Its antigen is not identified. The entry originates in a study of cytomegalovirus exposure and HLA in healthy donors. Germline lookup yields CDR1 SNHLY and CDR2 FYNNEI. The ends lost 4 bases at V and 2 bases at J; junction bases unmatched: 1. This CDR3 is 14 amino acids long. Study-wide results and limits: Segments of the TCR beta V type were, in most cases, productive about 90% or about 30% of the time in an earlier analysis.

PCR primers comprised 60 Vbeta and 13 Jbeta primers. Sequenced by immunoSEQ multiplex PCR; TCRdb stores in-frame clones only, minus some. This sample has 50,000 to 65,000 clones, with over 70% found just once. Sequenced input: PBMCs. The receptor comes from a man aged 18 to 30 in good health and CMV-seronegative. The chain carries TRBV2 and TRBJ2-2, with TRBD1 matching 7 bases. CDR3 loop: CASSGDSNTGELFF. CDR3 DNA sequence: TGTGCCAGCAGTGGGGACAGCAACACCGGGGAGCTGTTTTTT. The entire variable domain, with the rest obtained from reference TRBV2 and TRBJ2-2, is as follows: EPEVTQTPSHQVTQMGQEVILRCVPISNHLYFYWYRQILGQKVEFLVSFYNNEISEKSEIFDDQFSVERPDGSNFTLKIRSTKLEDSAMYFCASSGDSNTGELFFGEGSRLTVL.